These 27 T cell receptor beta chains were all obtained from the same sample, sequenced in a study of shared clonotypes between healthy human individuals. The method was immunoSEQ multiplex PCR; TCRdb's version includes in-frame clones alone and lacks a portion of them. The repertoire holds about 490,000 clones, less than 80% seen once, with 10% to 15% in the top ten. Input material: PBMCs. Receptors originate from a woman aged 40-49 years in good health. Some clones in this sample may be carry-over from other donors' samples.

The chain links TRBV7-3 to TRBJ2-2; D is possibly TRBD2 (6 bases). Germline V gene sequence: CDR1 SGHTA, CDR2 FQGTGA. The CDR3 consists of 16 residues. V lost 4 bases and J 0 bases, leaving 12 bases between the germline ends. In DNA form, the CDR3 reads TGTGCCAGCAGCTCAAACGGGGGTGCGAACACCGGGGAGCTGTTTTTT. Protein product: CASSSNGGANTGELFF.

This chain uses TRBV30 with TRBJ2-1, with D possibly being TRBD1 (5 bases). Germline V gene lookup returns CDR1 GTSNPN and CDR2 SVGIG (reference sequence). The CDR3 contains 12 residues. Deletions cut 8 bases from V and 8 bases from J, with 16 bases between. CDR3 DNA sequence: TGTGCCGGGGCTAAGGGGATCGATGAGCAGTTCTTC. Its protein product is CAGAKGIDEQFF.

The CDR3 is CASSLAAREQYF. In nucleotides, the CDR3 is TGTGCCAGCAGCTTAGCGGCGCGGGAGCAGTACTTC. The V and J genes are TRBV7-2 and TRBJ2-7; D is undetermined. With 0 bases removed from V and 7 bases from J, the gap between germline ends came to 7 bases. From germline, CDR1 is SGHTA and CDR2 FQGNSA. CDR3 length equals 12 residues.

The J gene is TRBJ2-7, the V gene TRBV19; D is unclear. Germline assignment: CDR1 LNHDA and CDR2 SQIVND (reference sequence). The CDR3 covers 14 residues. Deletions cut 5 bases from V and 0 bases from J, with 11 bases between. CDR3 DNA sequence: TGTGCCAGTAGTCCGCAGGACCACTCCTACGAGCAGTACTTC. This sequence encodes CASSPQDHSYEQYF.

Comments on this clone: With a far larger clone one base away, a read error is the likely cause. J is TRBJ2-7 and V is TRBV7-2, with a weak D call TRBD1 (6 bases). The CDR3 contains 14 residues. Germline V gives CDR1 SGHTA, CDR2 FQGNSA. The CDR3 DNA reads as TGTGCCTGCAGCCCCGACAGGAACTCCTACGAGCAGTACTTC. It translates to CACSPDRNSYEQYF.

Note on this clone: In the same sample, other DNA sequences code for this CDR3. J is TRBJ2-5 and V is TRBV18, with no clear D. V shed 2 bases and J shed 4 bases, with 8 bases lying between them. Germline CDR1 reads KGHSH; CDR2 reads LQKENI. The CDR3 is 13 amino acids. The CDR3 reads CASSPGLRETQYF. Here the CDR3 DNA reads TGTGCCAGCTCACCAGGTCTAAGAGAGACCCAGTACTTC.

The chain employs TRBV18 and TRBJ1-2; perhaps TRBD1 as D (6 bases). Trimming removed 2 bases at V and 4 bases at J, with 11 bases between. CDR1 is KGHSH and CDR2 is LQKENI in the germline V gene. CDR3 length: 14 residues. CDR3 residues: CASSPVGQPYGYTF. The CDR3 coding sequence is TGTGCCAGCTCACCAGTTGGACAGCCCTATGGCTACACCTTC.

This clone was found many times. The CDR3 is CARTGTATYNEQFF. The CDR3 bases are TGTGCCAGGACCGGGACCGCAACATACAATGAGCAGTTCTTC. The chain uses TRBV21-1 and TRBJ2-1. TRBV21-1 is a recognized pseudogene. CDR3 length: 14 residues.

The V and J genes are TRBV30 and TRBJ1-1; D unresolved. Trimming shortened V by 2 bases and J by 0 bases, and 7 bases separated the two germline ends. Germline V lookup: CDR1 GTSNPN, CDR2 SVGIG (reference sequence). CDR3 length: 13 residues. CDR3 nucleotide sequence: TGTGCCTGGAGTAGCGCCTTGAACACTGAAGCTTTCTTT. It specifies CAWSSALNTEAFF.

The chain's CDR3 is CASSLAGVYGYTF. CDR3 DNA: TGTGCCAGCAGCTTAGCAGGGGTCTATGGCTACACCTTC. This chain connects TRBV7-9 to TRBJ1-2; possible D gene TRBD1, 5 bases. Germline loops: CDR1 SEHNR, CDR2 FQNEAQ (reference sequence). V was pared by 0 bases and J by 4 bases, with 6 bases between. This CDR3 has 13 amino acids.

J is TRBJ2-7 and V is TRBV4-3; D possibly corresponds to TRBD2 (6 bases). The V gene's germline CDR1 is LGHNA and CDR2 YSLEER. V was trimmed by 1 base and J by 2 bases, leaving 12 bases between them. CDR3 length equals 15 residues. For the CDR3, the DNA is TGCGCCAGCAGCCAAGGGGTCGGGAGCCCCTACGAGCAGTACTTC. Amino acid sequence: CASSQGVGSPYEQYF.

V usage is TRBV10-3 and J usage is TRBJ2-6; 7 bases match TRBD1. V shed 8 bases, J shed 0 bases, and the junction held 10 bases outside the gene matches. Germline CDR1 ENHRY, CDR2 SYGVKD. The CDR3 runs to 17 residues. The CDR3 region is CAIPRRGFPSGANVLTF. The DNA for the CDR3 is TGTGCCATCCCACGCAGGGGGTTCCCCTCTGGGGCCAACGTCCTGACTTTC.

The CDR3 sequence: CASRGLAGGKREQYF. The CDR3 nucleotides are TGTGCCAGTAGGGGACTAGCGGGAGGGAAGCGCGAGCAGTACTTC. This chain links TRBV19 with TRBJ2-7, with 16 positions matching TRBD2. This CDR3 comprises 15 residues. CDR1 is LNHDA and CDR2 is SQIVND in the germline V gene (reference sequence). J was trimmed by 6 bases and V by 6 bases; bases with no gene match: 5.

The chain recombines TRBV18 with TRBJ2-1; D gene ambiguous. This CDR3 spans 14 amino acids. In germline, CDR1 is KGHSH, CDR2 LQKENI. Trimming cost V 5 bases and J 9 bases, with 17 bases left between them. Written as DNA, the CDR3 is TGTGCCAGCTCAGATGTTGTGGGGAAAGGTGAGCAGTTCTTC. Encoded protein: CASSDVVGKGEQFF. The full variable domain, in which reference TRBV18 and TRBJ2-1 provide the parts outside the CDR3, is NAGVMQNPRHLVRRRGQEARLRCSPMKGHSHVYWYRQLPEEGLKFMVYLQKENIIDESGMPKERFSAEFPKEGPSILRIQQVVRGDSAAYFCASSDVVGKGEQFFGPGTRLTVL.

Details on this clone: Its ends do not fully match the called genes, so a read error is possible. The genes are TRBV4-1 and TRBJ1-5; D is possibly TRBD1 (6 bases). Germline V lookup: CDR1 MGHRA, CDR2 YSYEKL. The CDR3 extends over 16 amino acids. The CDR3 DNA reads as TGCGCCAGCAGCCAAGATGGGGCAGGGGACGATCAGCCCCAGCAGTTT. This codes for CASSQDGAGDDQPQQF.

This chain joins TRBV27 and TRBJ2-7, with 7 bases that match TRBD2. Losses at the gene ends were 1 base for V and 5 bases for J; bases not matched to a gene: 8. The CDR3 runs 15 residues. Per the germline V gene, CDR1 is MNHEY and CDR2 is SMNVEV (reference sequence). CDR3 nucleotide sequence: TGTGCCAGCAGTTTATGGGCGGGAGTGGGACACGAGCAGTACTTC. It specifies CASSLWAGVGHEQYF.

The V and J genes are TRBV5-1 and TRBJ1-5; TRBD1 might be the D (6 bases). Between the trimmed V and J ends, which lost 3 bases and 6 bases, there was a span of 10 bases. Per germline, CDR1 SGHRS and CDR2 YFSETQ. The length of the CDR3 is 13 residues. The CDR3 nucleotides read TGCGCCAGCAGCTCCGTAGGGGGTCAGCCCCAGCATTTT. As protein: CASSSVGGQPQHF.

The rearrangement uses TRBV11-2 and TRBJ2-5, with 14 bases fitting TRBD2. CDR1 is SGHAT, CDR2 FQNNGV, per germline. V dropped 1 base and J dropped 5; count of bases not matched to a gene: 9. CDR3 length equals 18 residues. CDR3 amino acids: CASSLGVGTSGSGETQYF. CDR3 DNA: TGTGCCAGCAGCTTAGGAGTCGGGACTAGCGGGAGTGGCGAGACCCAGTACTTC.

This chain uses TRBV5-6 with TRBJ1-2; tentatively, D is TRBD1 (5 bases). Per germline, CDR1 SGHDT and CDR2 YYEEEE. The CDR3 runs 15 residues. Trimming took 6 bases from V and 4 from J, leaving 19 bases between them. CDR3 sequence reads: CASKSTGRSFYGYTF. The CDR3 DNA reads as TGTGCCAGCAAGTCAACGGGACGCAGCTTCTATGGCTACACCTTC.

The chain employs TRBV18 and TRBJ2-3, with D possibly matching TRBD2 (6 bases). This CDR3 has 15 amino acids. V was clipped by 3 bases and J by 1 base, with 11 bases between them. In germline, CDR1 is KGHSH, CDR2 LQKENI. In nucleotides, the CDR3 is TGTGCCAGCTCACCCCCCTCTAGCGGCACAGATACGCAGTATTTT. This translates into CASSPPSSGTDTQYF.

In its sample, this clone was seen once. The gene calls are TRBV28 and TRBJ2-7; 12 bases map to TRBD2. The CDR3 covers 15 residues. Germline V gives CDR1 MDHEN, CDR2 SYDVKM. Trimming at V came to 3 bases and at J to 5 bases, leaving 5 bases not matched to a gene. The CDR3 is CASSFLAGGFHEQYF. The CDR3 DNA reads as TGTGCCAGCAGTTTCCTAGCGGGAGGGTTCCACGAGCAGTACTTC.

The chain links TRBV18 to TRBJ1-2; weak D call: TRBD1 (5 bases). The CDR3 runs to 14 residues. Germline V gene lookup returns CDR1 KGHSH and CDR2 LQKENI. V lost 3 bases, J lost 3 bases, and 11 bases lay in between. The CDR3 DNA follows: TGTGCCAGCTCACCCTCCGGGACGGACTATGGCTACACCTTC. It encodes CASSPSGTDYGYTF.

The chain has TRBV7-3 and TRBJ1-2; D call uncertain. V lost 0 bases to trimming and J lost 4 bases, with 12 bases between them. The CDR3 contains 15 residues. In germline, CDR1 is SGHTA, CDR2 FQGTGA. CDR3 bases: TGTGCCAGCAGCTTAACCCTCCGGGTACGCTATGGCTACACCTTC. Translated: CASSLTLRVRYGYTF.

The chain links TRBV19 to TRBJ2-7; D uncertain. V lost 4 bases and J 3 bases, leaving 10 bases between the germline ends. CDR1 is LNHDA, CDR2 SQIVND, per germline (reference sequence). The CDR3 has 13 amino acids. CDR3 protein: CASSTGPLYEQYF. CDR3 DNA sequence: TGTGCCAGTAGTACCGGGCCCCTCTACGAGCAGTACTTC.

This sequence joins TRBV5-1 and TRBJ2-5, with D perhaps TRBD1 (5 bases). Germline CDR1 SGHRS, CDR2 YFSETQ. The CDR3 covers 14 residues. Deletions cut 3 bases from V and 0 bases from J, with 9 bases between. The CDR3 bases are TGCGCCAGCAGCTCACAGGATAACCAAGAGACCCAGTACTTC. Its protein product is CASSSQDNQETQYF.

This clone appeared once. The rearrangement uses TRBV5-1 and TRBJ1-1; TRBD1 agrees at 9 bases. CDR1 is SGHRS, CDR2 YFSETQ, per germline. The CDR3 spans 14 residues. J gave up 8 bases and V 6 bases, and 11 bases lay outside the gene matches. As DNA, the CDR3 is TGCGCCAGCATCCCGGGACAGGGTTTTGGGGAAGCTTTCTTT. Its translation: CASIPGQGFGEAFF.

The chain links TRBV6-5 to TRBJ1-4; TRBD1 matches at 8 bases. Germline V gene lookup returns CDR1 MNHEY and CDR2 SVGAGI. The CDR3 consists of 13 residues. The V gene end was trimmed by 6 bases and the J gene end by 8 bases; junction bases not matched to a gene: 5. CDR3 in DNA: TGTGCCAGCAGCCCGGACAGGGCGGAAAAACTGTTTTTT. Encoded protein: CASSPDRAEKLFF.